The rows below give T cell receptor beta chains drawn from one sample of a study of cytomegalovirus exposure and HLA in healthy donors. Clones were sequenced by immunoSEQ multiplex PCR, and TCRdb holds only the in-frame ones, with some missing. In the table there are roughly 230,000 clones, around 90% of which are singletons. The sequencing sample was made of PBMCs. The receptor source for this set is a girl between 2 and 10 years old in good health and CMV-seronegative. CDR3s include the opening cysteine and the closing phenylalanine or tryptophan. The order of the fields is D gene, J gene, V gene, clone size, CDR3 protein, CDR3 DNA. D genes are given only for firm matches. Rows may omit the clone size; those that give it use once, few, many or a size class.

NA TRBJ2-7 TRBV5-6 NA CASRRSESPYEQYF TGTGCCAGCAGACGTAGCGAGAGCCCCTACGAGCAGTACTTC
NA TRBJ1-1 TRBV5-1 NA CASSLRASGRPWSTEAFF TGCGCCAGCAGCTTGAGGGCGTCAGGGAGGCCTTGGAGCACTGAAGCTTTCTTT
NA TRBJ2-2 TRBV30 NA CAWRVIARTGELFF TGTGCCTGGAGAGTTATAGCGAGAACCGGGGAGCTGTTTTTT
NA TRBJ2-2 TRBV7-2 NA CASSPEASTGELFF TGTGCCAGCAGCCCCGAGGCCAGCACCGGGGAGCTGTTTTTT
TRBD1 TRBJ2-1 TRBV18 NA CASSRQGESSYNEQFF TGTGCCAGCTCAAGACAGGGAGAAAGCTCCTACAATGAGCAGTTCTTC
TRBD2 TRBJ2-2 TRBV11-2 NA CASSFWGGTPTGELFF TGTGCCAGCAGCTTTTGGGGGGGGACCCCCACCGGGGAGCTGTTTTTT
TRBD2 TRBJ2-5 TRBV27 NA CASSLSSGGWETQYF TGTGCCAGCAGTTTATCTTCCGGGGGGTGGGAGACCCAGTACTTC
NA TRBJ1-1 TRBV19 NA CASSPQFQGMNTEAFF TGTGCCAGTAGCCCACAATTCCAGGGAATGAACACTGAAGCTTTCTTT
TRBD1 TRBJ2-7 TRBV9 NA CASSVAGQGQGRYEQYF TGTGCCAGCAGCGTAGCCGGACAGGGACAGGGCCGCTACGAGCAGTACTTC
TRBD2 TRBJ2-5 TRBV6-5 NA CASSTYRDWEGTQYF TGTGCCAGCAGTACGTACCGGGACTGGGAGGGGACCCAGTACTTC
TRBD2 TRBJ2-5 TRBV7-9 NA CASLPALAGKKETQYF TGTGCCTCACTACCAGCGCTAGCGGGTAAAAAAGAGACCCAGTACTTC
TRBD1 TRBJ2-7 TRBV9 NA CASSVGTGNPYEQYF TGTGCCAGCAGCGTCGGGACAGGGAACCCCTACGAGCAGTACTTC
TRBD1 TRBJ2-2 TRBV5-1 NA CASSLLQGAKGTGELFF TGCGCCAGCAGCCTGCTCCAGGGGGCTAAAGGCACCGGGGAGCTGTTTTTT
NA TRBJ1-3 TRBV5-6 NA CASSLTARYDGNTIYF TGTGCCAGCAGCTTGACTGCCCGTTACGATGGAAACACCATATATTTT
NA TRBJ2-7 TRBV28 NA CASLSREDYEQYF TGTGCCAGCCTCTCCCGCGAGGACTACGAGCAGTACTTC
NA TRBJ1-1 TRBV6-1 once CASSEPGSGTEAFF TGTGCCAGCAGTGAACCGGGTAGCGGCACTGAAGCTTTCTTT
NA TRBJ1-1 TRBV21-1 NA CASSKSQGADVNTEAFF TGTGCCAGCAGCAAAAGTCAGGGGGCGGATGTGAACACTGAAGCTTTCTTT
NA TRBJ1-4 TRBV7-9 NA CASSLYLGTNEKLFF TGTGCCAGCAGCTTATACTTGGGGACAAACGAAAAACTGTTTTTT
NA TRBJ2-1 TRBV10-2 NA CASRWTESNEQFF TGCGCCAGCAGATGGACAGAGTCCAATGAGCAGTTCTTC
NA TRBJ1-1 TRBV7-8 NA CASSPGTFNTEAFF TGTGCCAGCAGCCCTGGGACATTTAACACTGAAGCTTTCTTT
TRBD1 TRBJ1-2 TRBV14 once CASSPKTGVGYTF TGTGCCAGCAGCCCCAAGACAGGGGTGGGCTACACCTTC
NA TRBJ2-7 TRBV28 NA CASSFPGAYEQYF TGTGCCAGCAGTTTCCCAGGGGCATACGAGCAGTACTTC
NA TRBJ1-2 TRBV10-2 NA CASRETGLDGYTF TGCGCCAGCAGGGAAACAGGGTTGGATGGCTACACCTTC
NA TRBJ2-5 TRBV2 NA CASMGGAETQYF TGTGCCAGCATGGGGGGGGCCGAGACCCAGTACTTC
NA TRBJ2-3 TRBV27 NA CASSPLGEAQYF TGTGCCAGCAGTCCCTTGGGGGAGGCGCAGTATTTT
TRBD2 TRBJ2-7 TRBV7-9 NA CASSFGGGLYEQYF TGTGCCAGCAGCTTCGGGGGGGGGCTTTACGAGCAGTACTTC
NA TRBJ1-1 TRBV28 NA CASSFPGVDTEAFF TGTGCCAGCAGTTTTCCGGGGGTGGACACTGAAGCTTTTTTT
NA TRBJ1-1 TRBV13 once CASSFRPGVGTEAFF TGTGCCAGCAGCTTTCGACCGGGGGTGGGCACTGAAGCTTTCTTT
TRBD1 TRBJ2-7 TRBV18 NA CASSPTGAVGYEQYF TGTGCCAGCTCACCCACAGGGGCGGTTGGATACGAGCAGTACTTC
NA TRBJ2-1 TRBV25-1 NA CASSGTRGQFF TGTGCCAGCAGTGGTACCAGGGGGCAGTTCTTC
TRBD2 TRBJ2-3 TRBV5-1 NA CASSPGLAGPIVRGTDTQYF TGCGCCAGCAGCCCAGGACTAGCGGGACCGATCGTGCGGGGCACAGATACGCAGTATTTT
NA TRBJ2-1 TRBV7-6 NA CASSHLSSYNEQFF TGTGCCAGCTCCCACCTGAGCTCCTACAATGAGCAGTTCTTC
NA TRBJ1-2 TRBV29-1 NA CSVEDLGGEDYGYTF TGCAGCGTTGAAGATCTTGGGGGGGAGGACTATGGCTACACCTTC
NA TRBJ2-7 TRBV7-6 NA CASSLDSAAGYEQYF TGTGCCAGCAGCTTAGACTCGGCGGCGGGCTACGAGCAGTACTTC
NA TRBJ2-7 TRBV6-1 NA CASKGVVGPYEQYF TGTGCCAGCAAGGGGGTCGTAGGTCCCTACGAGCAGTACTTC
NA TRBJ2-3 TRBV14 NA CASSPAGGIRNTQYF TGTGCCAGCAGCCCAGCCGGCGGGATTAGAAATACGCAGTATTTT
TRBD2 TRBJ2-7 TRBV28 NA CASSSSGGPVYEQYF TGTGCCAGCAGCTCCAGCGGGGGGCCGGTCTACGAGCAGTACTTC
NA TRBJ2-3 TRBV6-5 NA CASSYIGARTDTQYF TGTGCCAGCAGTTATATAGGGGCCCGAACAGATACGCAGTATTTT
NA TRBJ2-3 TRBV19 NA CASSIDVRATDTQYF TGTGCCAGTAGTATAGATGTTAGAGCCACAGATACGCAGTATTTT
TRBD2 TRBJ2-3 TRBV19 NA CASSRTSGGRVTDTQYF TGTGCCAGTAGCAGGACTAGCGGGGGGCGAGTCACAGATACGCAGTATTTT
TRBD1 TRBJ2-7 TRBV4-1 NA CASSPRTGSYEQYF TGCGCCAGCAGCCCCCGGACAGGATCCTACGAGCAGTACTTC
NA TRBJ1-1 TRBV15 NA CATRRGLGGNTEAFF TGTGCCACCCGCCGGGGTTTGGGGGGGAACACTGAAGCTTTCTTT
NA TRBJ1-3 TRBV9 NA CASSDRVSSGNTIYF TGTGCCAGCAGCGATCGAGTGTCCTCTGGAAACACCATATATTTT
TRBD2 TRBJ2-2 TRBV15 NA CATSFSTGGTGELFF TGTGCCACCAGCTTCAGCACGGGGGGCACCGGGGAGCTGTTTTTT
TRBD2 TRBJ2-1 TRBV4-1 NA CASSPGLAGGNEQFF TGCGCCAGCAGCCCGGGACTAGCGGGGGGGAATGAGCAGTTCTTC
NA TRBJ2-7 TRBV6-1 NA CASSYDYNPEQYF TGTGCCAGCAGTTATGACTACAATCCCGAGCAGTACTTC
TRBD2 TRBJ2-7 TRBV7-2 NA CASSLERAGVSYEQYF TGTGCCAGCAGCTTAGAGCGAGCGGGAGTCTCCTACGAGCAGTACTTC
TRBD1 TRBJ1-3 TRBV5-1 NA CASSYGTGLSGGNTIYF TGCGCCAGCAGCTACGGGACAGGGCTATCGGGCGGAAACACCATATATTTT
NA TRBJ1-6 TRBV28 few CASSPPGGKALHF TGTGCCAGCAGTCCCCCCGGGGGGAAAGCCCTCCACTTT
NA TRBJ1-1 TRBV5-4 NA CASSPGAMGTEAFF TGTGCCAGCAGCCCGGGAGCCATGGGGACTGAAGCTTTCTTT
TRBD2 TRBJ2-7 TRBV18 NA CASSPRGDYEQYF TGTGCCAGCTCACCCCGGGGGGACTACGAGCAGTACTTC
TRBD2 TRBJ2-1 TRBV7-9 NA CASSVLAGGPINEQFF TGTGCCAGCAGCGTCCTAGCGGGAGGGCCTATCAATGAGCAGTTCTTC
TRBD2 TRBJ2-3 TRBV19 NA CASSIFPLAGAGGTQYF TGTGCCAGTAGTATATTCCCTCTAGCGGGGGCTGGAGGTACGCAGTATTTT